The present T cell receptor (beta chain) was sequenced within a study of T cells after yellow fever vaccination (dated by TCRdb to about 2019). Broadly, across the study: The SMART-Seq v4 Ultra Low Input RNA kit was used to prepare libraries from fractions with low cell numbers. To follow T-cell clones before and after both primary and booster YFV17D yellow fever vaccination, bulk TCR alpha and beta repertoires underwent longitudinal sequencing. Bulk PBMC replicates and cell subsets were isolated from blood drawn at multiple timepoints before and after both primary and secondary immunization. The cohort comprised two healthy male donors, one aged 18 to 30 and one aged 30 to 40 years.

V loses 7 bases at its end and J loses 5 bases; junction bases beyond the gene matches: 11. The CDR3 holds 15 amino acids from the cysteine to the phenylalanine. The retained sequence is limited to the CDR3, 45 bases, with the frame set at the first base. The germline V gene encodes CDR1 ENHRY and CDR2 SYGVKD. Data came from an Illumina NovaSeq 6000. TCR cDNA was made using 5'RACE template switching, a step that added a universal primer site and unique molecular identifiers. Priming for cDNA synthesis came from both the TCR alpha and TCR beta constant segments. Library amplification involved two PCR steps, and the second step added sample barcodes and sequencing adapters. Sequencing of libraries was done on Illumina HiSeq 2500 (2x100 bp) or NovaSeq (2x150 bp). The original methods were these. Reads were demultiplexed and collapsed into UMI consensus sequences with MIGEC, and V(D)J alignment was performed with MiXCR. Vaccine-responding clonotypes were defined with edgeR using replicate PBMC samples, requiring FDR below 0.01 and a log2 fold change above 5 up to day 15. Each bulk clonotype received a CD4 or CD8 identity based on whether the sequenced CD4 or CD8 repertoire contained that clonotype at higher abundance. TCRdb ran its own pipeline on the public reads, namely fastp trimming at Q25 and MiXCR clone calling, and kept in-frame beta chains. All rows with the same CDR3 protein become a single entry with the most common DNA and genes. TCRdb's processing, not the authors', yielded these V and J calls. Recorded for this sample are around 310,000 distinct CDR3 sequences; roughly 4.3% of them occurred a single time. The ten top clones hold approximately 20% of the sample.

Points the paper makes about the study in general: A small fraction of clonotypes appeared in both the CD4 and CD8 compartments, likely as a result of convergent recombination. The secondary T-cell response was weaker than the primary response but faster, peaking on day 5 instead of day 15. Because the study included only two donors, the extent to which the findings can be generalized is limited. After the booster, most clones that had expanded after primary vaccination were detected again (around 95% of CD4 and 88% of CD8), suggesting broad maintenance of memory. Computational filtering was required because FACS-sorted repertoires could contain abundant contaminating clonotypes from the bulk population.

This clonotype was found many times. Which antigen it targets is not known. Per-nucleotide qualities are absent, and no much larger clonotype sits a single base away. This specimen's treatment or condition label, interpreted: live attenuated yellow fever vaccine strain. At every blood-draw timepoint, two biological replicates of bulk PBMCs were collected. A standard Ficoll-Paque protocol was used to isolate PBMCs from peripheral blood. RNA was extracted with TriZol from bulk PBMCs, CD4 and CD8 fractions, and dextramer-positive and dextramer-negative fractions. The specimen comprised PBMCs, sampled 15 days after the yellow fever booster vaccination. The sequence came from a man younger than 35 who received the YFV17D yellow fever vaccine. Recombination joined TRBV10-3 with TRBJ2-3; TRBD1 lines up with 8 middle nucleotides. The CDR3 protein: CAITEFQGAVDTQYF. The bases are TGTGCCATCACAGAGTTCCAGGGGGCCGTAGATACGCAGTATTTT.